These T cell receptor beta chains were read from a single sample in a study of shared clonotypes between healthy human individuals. Here immunoSEQ multiplex PCR was the method, and the copy in TCRdb shows in-frame clones only, minus some. The data show around 750,000 clones, with around 74% seen just once and 1.5% to 2% held by the top ten. Sequenced input: memory CD4+ T cells sorted from blood. Receptors were obtained from a woman aged 25-40 years in good health. Each CDR3 is given with its conserved first and last residue. The D gene is left open where the match is weak. The size entry is marked missing in some rows and otherwise reads once, few, many or a size class.

v_gene	abundance	d_gene	j_gene	CDR3nt	CDR3aa
TRBV6-4	-	TRBD1	TRBJ1-1	TGTGCCAGCAGTGTCACACAGGGGGCGGTGGCTGAAGCTTTCTTT	CASSVTQGAVAEAFF
TRBV19	-	-	TRBJ2-2	TGTGCCAGTAGTATAGCACAGGGACGGAACACCGGGGAGCTGTTTTTT	CASSIAQGRNTGELFF
TRBV2	-	-	TRBJ2-7	TGTGCCAGCAGTGGCCAGGACGGGCAGTACTTC	CASSGQDGQYF
TRBV5-1	-	TRBD1	TRBJ2-2	TGCGCCAGCAGCCCCGGCCGGGACAGCAACACCGGGGAGCTGTTTTTT	CASSPGRDSNTGELFF
TRBV28	-	-	TRBJ2-7	TGTGCCAGCAGGGAGGCTAGCTCCTACGAGCAGTACTTC	CASREASSYEQYF
TRBV19	-	TRBD1	TRBJ1-5	TGTGCCAGCGGACAGGGAGGGAATCAGCCCCAGCATTTT	CASGQGGNQPQHF
TRBV5-5	few	-	TRBJ1-1	TGTGCCAGCAGCTTGGTAGGGGAGAATGAAGCTTTCTTT	CASSLVGENEAFF
TRBV30	-	-	TRBJ2-7	TGTGCCTGGAGTGATCAAAACCTCGGCGAGCAGTACTTC	CAWSDQNLGEQYF
TRBV7-2	-	TRBD1	TRBJ1-2	TGTGCCAGCAGCTGGACAGGGACGCTTGGCTACACCTTC	CASSWTGTLGYTF
TRBV9	-	-	TRBJ2-6	TGTGCCAGCAGCGTATCGTTTACTGGGGCCAACGTCCTGACTTTC	CASSVSFTGANVLTF
TRBV6-1	few	TRBD1	TRBJ1-4	TGTGCCAGCAGTGAAGACAGGGGGAATCGTAATGAAAAACTGTTTTTT	CASSEDRGNRNEKLFF
TRBV4-1	-	TRBD1	TRBJ1-2	TGCGCCAGCAGCCAGGAGACCCCAGGGGGGAACTATGGCTACACCTTC	CASSQETPGGNYGYTF
TRBV28	-	TRBD1	TRBJ1-2	TGTGCCAGCAGGACAGGGTTTGGCGATGGCTACACCTTC	CASRTGFGDGYTF
TRBV7-2	-	-	TRBJ2-3	TGTGCCAGCAGCCTAGCTTACGCGTCAGATACGCAGTATTTT	CASSLAYASDTQYF
TRBV5-4	once	TRBD1	TRBJ1-1	TGTGCCAGCAGCGCGGGACAGGGGATGGCTGAAGCTTTCTTT	CASSAGQGMAEAFF
TRBV2	-	TRBD2	TRBJ2-1	TGTGCCAGCAAGGCTCTAGCGGGAACCTACAATGAGCAGTTCTTC	CASKALAGTYNEQFF
TRBV19	-	-	TRBJ2-6	TGTGCCAGTAGCCCTGGGGACCCTGGGGCCAACGTCCTGACTTTC	CASSPGDPGANVLTF
TRBV2	few	TRBD1	TRBJ2-2	TGTGCCAGCACGGAAGACAGGGACGGCGGGGAGCTGTTTTTT	CASTEDRDGGELFF
TRBV23-1	few	TRBD1	TRBJ1-4	TGCGCCCAAAGACAGGGACGTGAAAAACTGTTTTTT	CAQRQGREKLFF
TRBV28	-	-	TRBJ1-2	TGTGCCAGCAGTACGACAGTTTCTAACTATGGCTACACCTTC	CASSTTVSNYGYTF
TRBV27	-	-	TRBJ2-2	TGTGCCAGCAGTTTAGGTCTCAACACCGGGGAGCTGTTTTTT	CASSLGLNTGELFF
TRBV7-2	-	-	TRBJ2-5	TGTGCCAGCAGATCGGGGGATTGGGGAGAGACCCAGTACTTC	CASRSGDWGETQYF
TRBV11-2	-	-	TRBJ2-7	TGTGCCAGCACCCCGATCCCCCGACACGGCCTGGGTGTCGGGCAGTACTTC	CASTPIPRHGLGVGQYF
TRBV6-5	-	-	TRBJ1-3	TGTGCCAGCAGTTACACGGGGAGCTCTGGAAACACCATATATTTT	CASSYTGSSGNTIYF
TRBV25-1	-	TRBD1	TRBJ2-7	TGTGCCAGCAGTAAAACAGGGGCCACCCGGAATTACGAGCAGTACTTC	CASSKTGATRNYEQYF
TRBV11-2	-	TRBD2	TRBJ2-1	TGTGCCAGCAGCTTAGGTAGCGGGAGCCCCACCTACAATGAGCAGTTCTTC	CASSLGSGSPTYNEQFF
TRBV7-2	-	TRBD1	TRBJ2-3	TGTGCCAGCAGCCCAAACAGGGGGCCGACGCAGTATTTT	CASSPNRGPTQYF
TRBV20-1	-	-	TRBJ2-7	TGCAGTGCAAGGGATTCCTACGAGCAGTACTTC	CSARDSYEQYF